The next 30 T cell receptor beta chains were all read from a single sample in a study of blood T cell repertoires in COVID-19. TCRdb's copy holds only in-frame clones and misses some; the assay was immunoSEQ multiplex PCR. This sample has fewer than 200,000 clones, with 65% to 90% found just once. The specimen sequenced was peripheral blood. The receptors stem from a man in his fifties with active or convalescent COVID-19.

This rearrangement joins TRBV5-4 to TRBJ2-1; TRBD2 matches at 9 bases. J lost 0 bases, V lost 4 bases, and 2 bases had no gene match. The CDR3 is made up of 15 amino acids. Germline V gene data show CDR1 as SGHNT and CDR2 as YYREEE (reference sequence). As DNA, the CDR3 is TGTGCCAGCAGCCGTAGCGGGAGCTCCTACAATGAGCAGTTCTTC. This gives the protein CASSRSGSSYNEQFF.

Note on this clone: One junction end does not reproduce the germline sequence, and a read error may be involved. CDR3 sequence reads: CASRLGDREGNEQFF. The CDR3 DNA is TGCGCCAGCAGATTGGGGGACAGGGAGGGGAATGAGCAGTTCTTC. The chain has TRBV5-1 and TRBJ2-1; 9 positions match TRBD1. Germline CDR1 reads SGHRS; CDR2 reads YFSETQ. There are 15 residues in the CDR3.

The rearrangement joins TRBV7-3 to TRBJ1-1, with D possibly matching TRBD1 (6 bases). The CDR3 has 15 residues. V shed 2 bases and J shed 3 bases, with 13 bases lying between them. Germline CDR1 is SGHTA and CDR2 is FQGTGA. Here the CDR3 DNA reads TGTGCCAGCAGCTTACTGGGGGCAGGGTACACTGAAGCTTTCTTT. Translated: CASSLLGAGYTEAFF.

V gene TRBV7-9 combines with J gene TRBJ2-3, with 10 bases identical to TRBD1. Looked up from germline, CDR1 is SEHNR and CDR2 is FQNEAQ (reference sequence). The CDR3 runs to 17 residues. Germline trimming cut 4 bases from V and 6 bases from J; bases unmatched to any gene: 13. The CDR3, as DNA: TGTGCCAGCAGCTCACCGGCAACCGGGACAGGGGCCGATACGCAGTATTTT. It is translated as CASSSPATGTGADTQYF.

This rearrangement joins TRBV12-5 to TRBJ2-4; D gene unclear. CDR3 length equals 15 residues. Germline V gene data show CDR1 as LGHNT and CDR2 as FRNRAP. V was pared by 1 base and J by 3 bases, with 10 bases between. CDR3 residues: CASGLDGTNKNIQYF. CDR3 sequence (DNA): TGTGCTAGTGGTTTGGACGGAACTAACAAAAACATTCAGTACTTC.

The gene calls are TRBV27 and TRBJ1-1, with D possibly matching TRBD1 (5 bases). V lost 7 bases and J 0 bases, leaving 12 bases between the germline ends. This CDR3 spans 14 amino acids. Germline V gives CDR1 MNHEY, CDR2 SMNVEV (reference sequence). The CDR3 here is CASISDRLNTEAFF. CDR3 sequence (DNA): TGTGCCAGCATCTCCGACAGATTGAACACTGAAGCTTTCTTT.

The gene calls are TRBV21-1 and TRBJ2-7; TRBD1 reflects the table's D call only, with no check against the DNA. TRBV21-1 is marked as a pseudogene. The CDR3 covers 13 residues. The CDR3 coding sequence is TGTGCCAGCAGCAACGAGGACAACTACGAGCAGTACTTC. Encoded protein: CASSNEDNYEQYF.

CDR3 DNA: TGTGCCAGCTCACCACCGGGCGGGACAGGGGAAGCTTTCTTT. Amino acid sequence: CASSPPGGTGEAFF. This chain joins TRBV18 and TRBJ1-1; 9 positions match TRBD1. Germline loops: CDR1 KGHSH, CDR2 LQKENI. The CDR3 has 14 residues. V trimming: 0 bases; J trimming: 8 bases; junction bases outside the gene matches: 4.

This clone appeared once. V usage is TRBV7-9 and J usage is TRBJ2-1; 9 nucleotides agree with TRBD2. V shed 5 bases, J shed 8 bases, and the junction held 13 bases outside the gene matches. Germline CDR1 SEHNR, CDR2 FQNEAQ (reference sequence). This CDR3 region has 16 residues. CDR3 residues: CASSDHPGAGGYEQFF. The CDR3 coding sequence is TGTGCCAGCAGCGACCACCCCGGGGCGGGAGGGTATGAGCAGTTCTTC.

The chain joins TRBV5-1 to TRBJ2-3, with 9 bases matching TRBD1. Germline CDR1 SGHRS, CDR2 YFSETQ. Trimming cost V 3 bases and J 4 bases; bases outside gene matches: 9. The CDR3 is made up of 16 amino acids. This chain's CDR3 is CASSSERDRVADTQYF. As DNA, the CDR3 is TGCGCCAGCAGCTCCGAGAGGGACAGGGTGGCAGATACGCAGTATTTT.

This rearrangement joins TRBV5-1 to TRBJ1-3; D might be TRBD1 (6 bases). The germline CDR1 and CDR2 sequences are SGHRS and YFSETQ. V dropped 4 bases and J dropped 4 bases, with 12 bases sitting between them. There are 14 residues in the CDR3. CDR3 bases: TGCGCCAGCAGCCTACAGGGTGTCGGAAACACCATATATTTT. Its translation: CASSLQGVGNTIYF. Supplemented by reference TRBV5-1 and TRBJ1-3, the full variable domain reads KAGVTQTPRYLIKTRGQQVTLSCSPISGHRSVSWYQQTPGQGLQFLFEYFSETQRNKGNFPGRFSGRQFSNSRSEMNVSTLELGDSALYLCASSLQGVGNTIYFGEGSWLTVV.

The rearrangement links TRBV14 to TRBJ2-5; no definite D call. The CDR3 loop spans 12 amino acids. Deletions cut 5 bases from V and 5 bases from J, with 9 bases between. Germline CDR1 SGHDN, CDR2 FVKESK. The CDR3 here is CASSSLGETQYF. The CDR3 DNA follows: TGTGCCAGCAGCTCCCTCGGGGAGACCCAGTACTTC. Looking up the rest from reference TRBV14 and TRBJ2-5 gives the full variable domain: EAGVTQFPSHSVIEKGQTVTLRCDPISGHDNLYWYRRVMGKEIKFLLHFVKESKQDESGMPNNRFLAERTGGTYSTLKVQPAELEDSGVYFCASSSLGETQYFGPGTRLLVL.

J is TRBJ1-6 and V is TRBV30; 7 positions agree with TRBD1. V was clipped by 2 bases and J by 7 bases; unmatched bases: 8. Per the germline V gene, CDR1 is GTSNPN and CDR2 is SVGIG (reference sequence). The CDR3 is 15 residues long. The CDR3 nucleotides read TGTGCCTGGAGTCTTCCGGGACAGAGAAATTCACCCCTCCACTTT. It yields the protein CAWSLPGQRNSPLHF.

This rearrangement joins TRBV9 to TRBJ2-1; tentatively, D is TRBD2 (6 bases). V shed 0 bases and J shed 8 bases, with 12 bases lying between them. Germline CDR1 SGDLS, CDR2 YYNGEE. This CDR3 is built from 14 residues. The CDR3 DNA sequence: TGTGCCAGCAGCGTAGAGGGGACTGGGGATGAGCAGTTCTTC. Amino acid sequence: CASSVEGTGDEQFF. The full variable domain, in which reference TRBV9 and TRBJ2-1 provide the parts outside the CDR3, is DSGVTQTPKHLITATGQRVTLRCSPRSGDLSVYWYQQSLDQGLQFLIQYYNGEERAKGNILERFSAQQFPDLHSELNLSSLELGDSALYFCASSVEGTGDEQFFGPGTRLTVL.

CDR3 DNA sequence: TGCGCCAGCAGCCGGGACAGTCATAATTCACCCCTCCACTTT. The encoded protein is CASSRDSHNSPLHF. This chain links TRBV4-3 with TRBJ1-6, with 7 bases matching TRBD1. The CDR3 is 14 residues long. CDR1 is LGHNA and CDR2 is YSLEER in the germline V gene. J gave up 5 bases and V 4 bases, and 2 bases lay outside the gene matches.

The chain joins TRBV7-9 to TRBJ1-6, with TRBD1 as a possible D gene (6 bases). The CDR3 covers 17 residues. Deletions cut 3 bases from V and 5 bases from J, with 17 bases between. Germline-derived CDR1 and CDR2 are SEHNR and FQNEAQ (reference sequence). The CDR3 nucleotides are TGTGCCAGCAGCTTGGCCATTGGGGGCAGAGATAATTCACCCCTCCACTTT. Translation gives CASSLAIGGRDNSPLHF.

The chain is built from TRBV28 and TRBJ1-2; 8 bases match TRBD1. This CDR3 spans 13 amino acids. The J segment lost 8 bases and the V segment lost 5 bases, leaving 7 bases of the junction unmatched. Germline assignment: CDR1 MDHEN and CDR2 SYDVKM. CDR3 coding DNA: TGTGCCAGCAGTACCGGGACAGGAAGGGGCTACACCTTC. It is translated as CASSTGTGRGYTF.

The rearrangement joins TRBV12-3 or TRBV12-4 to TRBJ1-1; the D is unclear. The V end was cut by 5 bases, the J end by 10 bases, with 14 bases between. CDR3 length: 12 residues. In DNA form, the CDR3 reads TGTGCCAGCAGTATGGAGACCTCCGGAGCTTTCTTT. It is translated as CASSMETSGAFF.

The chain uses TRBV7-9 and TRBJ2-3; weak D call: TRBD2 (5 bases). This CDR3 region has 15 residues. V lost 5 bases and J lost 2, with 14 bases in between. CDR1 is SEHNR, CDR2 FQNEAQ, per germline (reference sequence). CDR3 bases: TGTGCCAGCAGCCCCGACTGGCGGGCCACAGATACGCAGTATTTT. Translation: CASSPDWRATDTQYF.

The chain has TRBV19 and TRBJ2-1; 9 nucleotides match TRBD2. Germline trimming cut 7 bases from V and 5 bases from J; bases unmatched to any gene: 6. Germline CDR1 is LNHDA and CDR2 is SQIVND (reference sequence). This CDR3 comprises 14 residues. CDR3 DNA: TGTGCCAGTACGAGGACTAGCGTGGACAATGAGCAGTTCTTC. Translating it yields CASTRTSVDNEQFF. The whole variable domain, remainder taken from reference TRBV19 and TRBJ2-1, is DGGITQSPKYLFRKEGQNVTLSCEQNLNHDAMYWYRQDPGQGLRLIYYSQIVNDFQKGDIAEGYSVSREKKESFPLTVTSAQKNPTAFYLCASTRTSVDNEQFFGPGTRLTVL.

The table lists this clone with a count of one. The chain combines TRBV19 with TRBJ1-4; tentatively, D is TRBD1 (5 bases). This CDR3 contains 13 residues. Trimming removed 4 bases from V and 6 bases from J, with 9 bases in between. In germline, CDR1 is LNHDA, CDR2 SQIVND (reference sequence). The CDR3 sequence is CASSTGKDEKLFF. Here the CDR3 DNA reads TGTGCCAGTAGTACAGGGAAGGATGAAAAACTGTTTTTT.

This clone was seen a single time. The CDR3 loop reads CASSYRRGGGSPLHF. The DNA for the CDR3 is TGTGCCAGCAGTTATCGGCGCGGGGGCGGTTCACCCCTCCACTTT. This chain joins TRBV6-5 and TRBJ1-6; tentative D call: TRBD1 (6 bases). Germline V lookup: CDR1 MNHEY, CDR2 SVGAGI. V was trimmed by 3 bases and J by 9 bases, leaving 15 bases between them. This CDR3 spans 15 amino acids.

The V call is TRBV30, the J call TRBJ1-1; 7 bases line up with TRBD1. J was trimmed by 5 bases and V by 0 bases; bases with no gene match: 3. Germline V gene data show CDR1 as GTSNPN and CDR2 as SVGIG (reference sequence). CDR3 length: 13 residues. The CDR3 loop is CAWSVQGRTEAFF. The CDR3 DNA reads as TGTGCCTGGAGTGTACAGGGGAGAACTGAAGCTTTCTTT.

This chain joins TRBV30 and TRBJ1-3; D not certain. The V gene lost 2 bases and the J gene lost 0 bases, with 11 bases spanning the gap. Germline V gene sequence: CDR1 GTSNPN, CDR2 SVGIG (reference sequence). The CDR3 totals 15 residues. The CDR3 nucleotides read TGTGCCTGGAGTAAGAGGAGGATCTCTGGAAACACCATATATTTT. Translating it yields CAWSKRRISGNTIYF. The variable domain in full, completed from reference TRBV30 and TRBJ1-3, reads SQTIHQWPATLVQPVGSPLSLECTVEGTSNPNLYWYRQAAGRGLQLLFYSVGIGQISSEVPQNLSASRPQDRQFILSSKKLLLSDSGFYLCAWSKRRISGNTIYFGEGSWLTVV.

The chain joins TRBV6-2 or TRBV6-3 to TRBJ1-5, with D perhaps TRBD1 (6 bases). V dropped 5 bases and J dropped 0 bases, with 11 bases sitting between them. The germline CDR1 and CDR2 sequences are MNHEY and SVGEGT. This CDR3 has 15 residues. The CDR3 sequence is CASSLTGYSNQPQHF. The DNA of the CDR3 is TGTGCCAGCAGTCTTACAGGGTATAGCAATCAGCCCCAGCATTTT.

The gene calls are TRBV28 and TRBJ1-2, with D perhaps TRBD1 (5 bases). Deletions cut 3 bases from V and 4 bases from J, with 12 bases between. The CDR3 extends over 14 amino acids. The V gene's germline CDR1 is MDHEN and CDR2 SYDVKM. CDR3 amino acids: CASSFVGRGYGYTF. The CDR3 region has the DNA TGTGCCAGCAGTTTTGTGGGGAGGGGCTATGGCTACACCTTC.

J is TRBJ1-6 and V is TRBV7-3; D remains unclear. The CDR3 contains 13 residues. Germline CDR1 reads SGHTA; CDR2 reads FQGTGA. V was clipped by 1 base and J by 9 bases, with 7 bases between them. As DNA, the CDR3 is TGTGCCAGCAGCTTAATCCGGTTTTCACCCCTCCACTTT. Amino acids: CASSLIRFSPLHF.

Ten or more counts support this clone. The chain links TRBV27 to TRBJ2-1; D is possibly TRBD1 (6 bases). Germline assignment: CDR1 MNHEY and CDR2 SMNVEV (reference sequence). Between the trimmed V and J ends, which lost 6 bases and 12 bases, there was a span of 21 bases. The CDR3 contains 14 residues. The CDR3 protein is CASSQTGTLPRQFF. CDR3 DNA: TGTGCCAGCAGCCAAACCGGGACACTCCCAAGGCAGTTCTTC.

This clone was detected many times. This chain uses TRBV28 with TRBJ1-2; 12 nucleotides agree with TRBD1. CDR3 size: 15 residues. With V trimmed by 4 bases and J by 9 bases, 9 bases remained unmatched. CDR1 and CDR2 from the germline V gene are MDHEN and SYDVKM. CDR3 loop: CASSYGTGGVESYTF. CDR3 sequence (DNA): TGTGCCAGCAGTTATGGGACAGGGGGCGTGGAAAGCTACACCTTC.

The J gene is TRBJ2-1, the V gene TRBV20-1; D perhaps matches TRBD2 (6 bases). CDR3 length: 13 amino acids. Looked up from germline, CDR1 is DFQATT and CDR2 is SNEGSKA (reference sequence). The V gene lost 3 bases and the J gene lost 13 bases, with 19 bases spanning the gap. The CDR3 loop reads CSASGSGSLGQFF. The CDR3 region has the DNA TGCAGTGCTAGTGGGTCCGGGAGCCTGGGTCAGTTCTTC.